What follows is one T cell receptor beta chain and its context. The record originates from a study of cytotoxic CD8 clonotypes in ibrutinib-treated CLL. The V and J ends lost 5 bases and 2 bases, in that order; junction bases with no gene match: 2. The CDR3 contains 13 residues. From germline, CDR1 is SNHLY and CDR2 FYNNEI. Sequenced by immunoSEQ multiplex PCR; TCRdb stores in-frame clones only, minus some. The data contain around 140,000 clones, 65% to 85% of them seen just once; the ten biggest clones take up approximately 7.6%. The clonotype originates from a human donor with chronic lymphocytic leukemia. The input for sequencing was PBMCs, taken after 36 months of ibrutinib treatment. The V call is TRBV2, the J call TRBJ1-2; 7 positions agree with TRBD1. DNA for the CDR3: TGTGCCAGCAGTATGGACAGGAACTATGGCTACACCTTC. Protein: CASSMDRNYGYTF. Full variable domain (rest looked up from reference TRBV2 and TRBJ1-2): EPEVTQTPSHQVTQMGQEVILRCVPISNHLYFYWYRQILGQKVEFLVSFYNNEISEKSEIFDDQFSVERPDGSNFTLKIRSTKLEDSAMYFCASSMDRNYGYTFGSGTRLTVV.